These T cell receptor beta chains were read from a single sample in a study of shared clonotypes between healthy human individuals. Measured with immunoSEQ multiplex PCR; TCRdb has only the in-frame clones, and not every one. The sample shows millions of clones, roughly 94% of them seen only once. Material for sequencing was naive CD8+ T cells sorted from blood. The receptors were sampled from a young man in good health. Both conserved end residues are part of each CDR3. The order of the fields is V gene, clone size, D gene, J gene, CDR3 protein, CDR3 DNA. D genes are given only for firm matches. Rows give clone size only sometimes, using once, few, many, or a class for an expanded clone.

TRBV4-1	-	-	TRBJ2-2	CASSPWEGVGGELFF	TGCGCCAGCAGCCCCTGGGAAGGGGTCGGCGGGGAGCTGTTTTTT
TRBV4-3	-	TRBD2	TRBJ2-2	CASSHPGTSGKEFATGELFF	TGCGCCAGCAGCCACCCCGGGACTAGCGGGAAGGAGTTTGCCACCGGGGAGCTGTTTTTT
TRBV27	-	-	TRBJ2-7	CASSSQGPDYEQYF	TGTGCCAGCAGTTCCCAGGGACCCGACTACGAGCAGTACTTC
TRBV5-6	-	TRBD2	TRBJ2-1	CASSPLAGSDEQFF	TGTGCCAGCAGCCCGCTAGCGGGATCTGATGAGCAGTTCTTC
TRBV30	-	-	TRBJ1-1	CAWSVPTGRVEAFF	TGTGCCTGGAGTGTACCGACAGGCCGGGTTGAAGCTTTCTTT
TRBV7-9	few	-	TRBJ1-1	CASKEILNTEAFF	TGTGCCAGCAAAGAGATCCTAAACACTGAAGCTTTCTTT
TRBV10-3	-	-	TRBJ2-7	CAISESTGAYEQYF	TGTGCCATCAGTGAGTCTACGGGGGCCTACGAGCAGTACTTC
TRBV13	-	-	TRBJ2-1	CASSLEGAGIYEQFF	TGTGCCAGCAGCTTAGAAGGGGCAGGAATCTATGAGCAGTTCTTC
TRBV6-5	-	-	TRBJ2-7	CASSYSNGVDEQYF	TGTGCCAGCAGTTACTCGAACGGTGTCGACGAGCAGTACTTC
TRBV9	-	TRBD1	TRBJ1-2	CASSPRTGNYGYTF	TGTGCCAGCAGCCCCCGGACAGGGAACTATGGCTACACCTTC
TRBV27	once	-	TRBJ1-6	CASSLTPAGNSPLHF	TGTGCCAGCAGTTTAACCCCGGCGGGTAATTCACCCCTCCACTTT
TRBV4-1	-	-	TRBJ2-7	CASSQEAYSYEQYF	TGCGCCAGCAGCCAAGAGGCCTACTCCTACGAGCAGTACTTC
TRBV6-1	-	TRBD1	TRBJ1-2	CASSDTGAIYGYTF	TGTGCCAGCAGTGACACAGGGGCCATCTATGGCTACACCTTC
TRBV11-2	-	-	TRBJ2-7	CASSLGVWSPYEQYF	TGTGCCAGCAGCTTAGGTGTCTGGAGTCCCTACGAGCAGTACTTC
TRBV30	-	-	TRBJ2-1	CACRTQQDEQFF	TGTGCCTGCCGGACGCAGCAAGATGAGCAGTTCTTC
TRBV27	-	-	TRBJ2-3	CASCGGQADTQYF	TGTGCCAGCTGCGGGGGCCAGGCAGATACGCAGTATTTT
TRBV28	-	-	TRBJ2-4	CASSFRVLGTKNIQYF	TGTGCCAGCAGTTTTCGGGTTCTGGGAACCAAAAACATTCAGTACTTC
TRBV4-3	-	-	TRBJ2-7	CASSQDGVGSLYEQYF	TGCGCCAGCAGCCAAGATGGGGTCGGGAGTCTCTACGAGCAGTACTTC
TRBV13	once	-	TRBJ1-6	CASSLGGGSYNSPLHF	TGTGCCAGCAGCTTAGGAGGAGGTTCCTATAATTCACCCCTCCACTTT
TRBV5-1	-	-	TRBJ2-1	CASSLEGGINEQFF	TGCGCCAGCAGCTTGGAAGGAGGGATCAATGAGCAGTTCTTC
TRBV15	-	TRBD2	TRBJ2-7	CATSRDRGGSSYEQYF	TGTGCCACCAGCAGAGATCGGGGCGGGAGCTCCTACGAGCAGTACTTC
TRBV4-1	-	-	TRBJ2-7	CASSQEKAYEQYF	TGCGCCAGCAGCCAAGAAAAGGCCTACGAGCAGTACTTC
TRBV27	once	-	TRBJ2-7	CASSPQGPATYEQYF	TGTGCCAGCAGCCCTCAAGGCCCCGCCACCTACGAGCAGTACTTC
TRBV29-1	-	-	TRBJ1-2	CSVRRGGEGYTF	TGCAGCGTCCGAAGGGGAGGGGAAGGCTACACCTTC
TRBV5-1	-	-	TRBJ2-1	CASSLYLGDEQFF	TGCGCCAGCAGCTTATATCTGGGAGATGAGCAGTTCTTC
TRBV10-1	-	-	TRBJ2-1	CARSSNSYNEQFF	TGCGCCAGGTCCAGTAATTCCTACAATGAGCAGTTCTTC
TRBV6-5	-	TRBD2	TRBJ2-1	CASSPKLAQNEQFF	TGTGCCAGCAGCCCCAAACTAGCGCAGAATGAGCAGTTCTTC
TRBV13	-	-	TRBJ2-5	CASSLEVGAPQETQYF	TGTGCCAGCAGCTTAGAGGTCGGAGCGCCCCAAGAGACCCAGTACTTC
TRBV27	-	-	TRBJ1-6	CASSLDTSSCNSPLHF	TGTGCCAGCAGTTTAGACACCAGCTCCTGTAATTCACCCCTCCACTTT
TRBV28	-	-	TRBJ1-1	CASTPIEGRIKAFF	TGTGCCAGCACCCCTATTGAGGGACGTATTAAAGCTTTCTTT
TRBV5-4	-	-	TRBJ1-2	CASSFRGAGYGYTF	TGTGCCAGCAGCTTCCGGGGGGCAGGGTATGGCTACACCTTC
TRBV6-1	once	-	TRBJ2-7	CASSEYSRDPYEQYF	TGTGCCAGCAGTGAATATAGCAGGGACCCCTACGAGCAGTACTTC
TRBV27	-	TRBD1	TRBJ1-2	CASSLYPSDRAANYGYTF	TGTGCCAGCAGTTTATACCCTAGTGACAGGGCAGCTAACTATGGCTACACCTTC
TRBV5-6	-	-	TRBJ1-2	CASSPRTGPGRDGYTF	TGTGCCAGCAGCCCTCGGACGGGCCCCGGCCGGGATGGCTACACCTTC
TRBV4-1	-	TRBD2	TRBJ2-7	CASSLASGTSYEQYF	TGCGCCAGCAGCCTGGCTAGCGGGACTTCCTACGAGCAGTACTTC
TRBV11-2	-	-	TRBJ1-6	CASTREGHNSPLHF	TGTGCCAGCACCAGGGAGGGACATAATTCACCCCTCCACTTT
TRBV4-2	-	TRBD2	TRBJ2-7	CASSQEGLAGGSYEQYF	TGTGCCAGCAGCCAAGAAGGGCTAGCGGGGGGGTCCTACGAGCAGTACTTC
TRBV5-4	-	TRBD2	TRBJ2-7	CASSLERGDVYEQYF	TGTGCCAGCAGCTTAGAGCGGGGGGACGTATACGAGCAGTACTTC
TRBV6-5	-	-	TRBJ1-2	CASSPQGSDGYTF	TGTGCCAGCAGTCCACAGGGATCAGATGGCTACACCTTC
TRBV10-1	-	-	TRBJ1-1	CASSEPNTEAFF	TGCGCCAGCAGTGAGCCTAACACTGAAGCTTTCTTT
TRBV5-6	-	-	TRBJ2-1	CASSFSGHAESYNEQFF	TGTGCCAGCAGCTTTTCAGGGCACGCGGAGTCCTACAATGAGCAGTTCTTC
TRBV5-4	-	TRBD1	TRBJ1-1	CASSRPGTGLNTEAFF	TGTGCCAGCAGCCGACCTGGGACAGGGTTGAACACTGAAGCTTTCTTT
TRBV5-6	-	-	TRBJ1-4	CASSFSLWAADGEKLFF	TGTGCCAGCAGCTTTAGTCTTTGGGCAGCCGACGGTGAAAAGCTGTTTTTT
TRBV9	-	-	TRBJ1-1	CASSEGAMNTEAFF	TGTGCCAGCAGCGAGGGTGCCATGAACACTGAAGCTTTCTTT
TRBV11-2	-	TRBD1	TRBJ1-5	CASSPGQGGNQPQHF	TGTGCCAGCAGCCCCGGACAGGGTGGCAATCAGCCCCAGCATTTT
TRBV6-8	-	-	TRBJ1-5	CASSYLNVGQSWQPQHF	TGTGCCAGCAGTTACTTGAACGTCGGACAGTCATGGCAGCCCCAGCATTTT
TRBV11-3	-	-	TRBJ2-5	CASSFPPGTGQETQYF	TGTGCCAGCAGCTTTCCCCCCGGGACGGGACAAGAGACCCAGTACTTC
TRBV10-2	-	-	TRBJ2-3	CASSVRPGPTFTDTQYF	TGCGCCAGCAGTGTCCGACCGGGACCAACCTTCACAGATACGCAGTATTTT
TRBV27	-	-	TRBJ2-2	CASSQQGLTGELFF	TGTGCCAGCAGCCAACAGGGTCTCACCGGGGAGCTGTTTTTT
TRBV4-1	-	-	TRBJ2-2	CASSQLGTGELFF	TGCGCCAGCAGCCAGCTGGGGACCGGGGAGCTGTTTTTT
TRBV20-1	-	-	TRBJ2-3	CSAPVDTQYF	TGCAGTGCTCCTGTGGATACGCAGTATTTT